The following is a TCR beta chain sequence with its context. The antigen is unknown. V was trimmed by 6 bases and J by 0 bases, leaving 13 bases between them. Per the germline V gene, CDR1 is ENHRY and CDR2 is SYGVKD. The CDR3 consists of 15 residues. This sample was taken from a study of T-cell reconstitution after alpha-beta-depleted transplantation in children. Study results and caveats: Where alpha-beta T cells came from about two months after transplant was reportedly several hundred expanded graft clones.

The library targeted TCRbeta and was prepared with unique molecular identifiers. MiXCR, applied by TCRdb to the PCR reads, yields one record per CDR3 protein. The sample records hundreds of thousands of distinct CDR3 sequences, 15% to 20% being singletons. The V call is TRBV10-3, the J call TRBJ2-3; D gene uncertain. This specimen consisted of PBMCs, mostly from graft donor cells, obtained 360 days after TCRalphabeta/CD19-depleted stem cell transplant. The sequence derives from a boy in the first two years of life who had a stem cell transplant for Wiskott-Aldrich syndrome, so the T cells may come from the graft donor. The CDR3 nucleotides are TGTGCCATCAGCCCTACTAAATCTAGCACAGATACGCAGTATTTT. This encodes CAISPTKSSTDTQYF.